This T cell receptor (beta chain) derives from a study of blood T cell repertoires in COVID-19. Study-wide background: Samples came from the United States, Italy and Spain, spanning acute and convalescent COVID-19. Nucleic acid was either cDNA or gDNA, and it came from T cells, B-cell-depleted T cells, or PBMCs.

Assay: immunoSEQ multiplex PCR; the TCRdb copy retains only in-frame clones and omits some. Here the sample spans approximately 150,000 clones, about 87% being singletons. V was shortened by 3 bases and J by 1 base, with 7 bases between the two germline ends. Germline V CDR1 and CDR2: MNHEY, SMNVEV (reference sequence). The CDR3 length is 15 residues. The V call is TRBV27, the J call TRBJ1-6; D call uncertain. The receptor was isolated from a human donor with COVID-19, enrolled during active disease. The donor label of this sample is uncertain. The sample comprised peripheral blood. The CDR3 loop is CASSLRISYNSPLHF. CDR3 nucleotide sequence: TGTGCCAGCAGTTTGAGGATATCCTATAATTCACCCCTCCACTTT.